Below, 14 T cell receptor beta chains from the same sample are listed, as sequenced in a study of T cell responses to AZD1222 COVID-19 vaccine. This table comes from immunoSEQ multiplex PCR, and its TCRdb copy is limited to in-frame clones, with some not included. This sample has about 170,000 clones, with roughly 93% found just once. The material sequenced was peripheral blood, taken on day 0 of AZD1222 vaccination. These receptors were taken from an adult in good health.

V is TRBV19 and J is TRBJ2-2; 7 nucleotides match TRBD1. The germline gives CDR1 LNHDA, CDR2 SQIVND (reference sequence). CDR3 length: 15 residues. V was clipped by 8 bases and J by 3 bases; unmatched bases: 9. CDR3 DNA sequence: TGTGCCAGTGCAGGGGGTTTAACGGACACCGGGGAGCTGTTTTTT. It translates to CASAGGLTDTGELFF.

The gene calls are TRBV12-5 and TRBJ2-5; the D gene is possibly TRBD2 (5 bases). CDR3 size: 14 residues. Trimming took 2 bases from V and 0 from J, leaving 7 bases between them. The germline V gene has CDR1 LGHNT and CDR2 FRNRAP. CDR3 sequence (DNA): TGTGCTAGTGGTTTGAGACTAAACCAAGAGACCCAGTACTTC. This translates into CASGLRLNQETQYF. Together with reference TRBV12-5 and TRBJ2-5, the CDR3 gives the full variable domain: DARVTQTPRHKVTEMGQEVTMRCQPILGHNTVFWYRQTMMQGLELLAYFRNRAPLDDSGMPKDRFSAEMPDATLATLKIQPSEPRDSAVYFCASGLRLNQETQYFGPGTRLLVL.

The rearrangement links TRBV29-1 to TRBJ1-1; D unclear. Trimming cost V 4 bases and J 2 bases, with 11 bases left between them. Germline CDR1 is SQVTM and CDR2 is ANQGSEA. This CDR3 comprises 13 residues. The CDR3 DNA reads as TGCAGCGTTGCCCGCGGCACCAACACTGAAGCTTTCTTT. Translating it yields CSVARGTNTEAFF.

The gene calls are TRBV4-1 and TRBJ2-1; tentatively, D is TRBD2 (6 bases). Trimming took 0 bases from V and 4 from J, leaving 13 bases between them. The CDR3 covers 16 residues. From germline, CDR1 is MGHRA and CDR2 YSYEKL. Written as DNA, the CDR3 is TGCGCCAGCAGCCAAGACAGCACGGGGACTTACAATGAGCAGTTCTTC. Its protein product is CASSQDSTGTYNEQFF.

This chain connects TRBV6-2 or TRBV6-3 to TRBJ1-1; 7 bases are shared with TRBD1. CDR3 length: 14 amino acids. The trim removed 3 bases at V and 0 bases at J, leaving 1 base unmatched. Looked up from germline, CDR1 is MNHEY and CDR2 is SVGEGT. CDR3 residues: CASSYGQVNTEAFF. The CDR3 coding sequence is TGTGCCAGCAGTTATGGACAGGTGAACACTGAAGCTTTCTTT.

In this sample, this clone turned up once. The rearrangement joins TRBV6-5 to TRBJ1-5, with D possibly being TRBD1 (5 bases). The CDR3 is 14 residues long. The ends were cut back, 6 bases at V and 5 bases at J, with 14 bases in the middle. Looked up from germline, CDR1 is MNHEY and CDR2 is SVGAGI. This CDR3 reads CASRRGVSYQPQHF. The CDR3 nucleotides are TGTGCCAGCAGGCGAGGGGTTAGTTATCAGCCCCAGCATTTT.

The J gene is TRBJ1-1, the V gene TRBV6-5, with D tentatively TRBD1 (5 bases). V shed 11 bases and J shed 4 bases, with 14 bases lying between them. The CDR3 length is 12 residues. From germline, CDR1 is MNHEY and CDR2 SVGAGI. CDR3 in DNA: TGTGCCTTACGCGGGGGAACCACTGAAGCTTTCTTT. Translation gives CALRGGTTEAFF.

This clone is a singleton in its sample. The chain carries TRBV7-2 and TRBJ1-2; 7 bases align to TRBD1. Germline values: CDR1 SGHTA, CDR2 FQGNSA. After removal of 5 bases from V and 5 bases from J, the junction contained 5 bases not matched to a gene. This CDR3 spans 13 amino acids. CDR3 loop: CASSRGQPYGYTF. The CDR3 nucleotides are TGTGCCAGCAGCAGGGGACAGCCTTATGGCTACACCTTC.

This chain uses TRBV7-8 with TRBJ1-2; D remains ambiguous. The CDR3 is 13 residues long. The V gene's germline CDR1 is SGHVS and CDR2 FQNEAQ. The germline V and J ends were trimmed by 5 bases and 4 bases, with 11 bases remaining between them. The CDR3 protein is CASSPTYLYGYTF. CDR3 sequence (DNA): TGTGCCAGCAGCCCGACGTACCTCTATGGCTACACCTTC. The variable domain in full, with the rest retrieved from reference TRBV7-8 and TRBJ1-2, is GAGVSQSPRYKVAKRGQDVALRCDPISGHVSLFWYQQALGQGPEFLTYFQNEAQLDKSGLPSDRFFAERPEGSVSTLKIQRTQQEDSAVYLCASSPTYLYGYTFGSGTRLTVV.

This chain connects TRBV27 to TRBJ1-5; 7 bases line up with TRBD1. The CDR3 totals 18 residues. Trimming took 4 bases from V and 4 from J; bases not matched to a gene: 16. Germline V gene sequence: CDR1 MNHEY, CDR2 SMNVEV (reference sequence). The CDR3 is CASSSTGAFPGPNQPQHF. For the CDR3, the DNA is TGTGCCAGCAGTTCTACAGGGGCCTTTCCGGGACCTAATCAGCCCCAGCATTTT.

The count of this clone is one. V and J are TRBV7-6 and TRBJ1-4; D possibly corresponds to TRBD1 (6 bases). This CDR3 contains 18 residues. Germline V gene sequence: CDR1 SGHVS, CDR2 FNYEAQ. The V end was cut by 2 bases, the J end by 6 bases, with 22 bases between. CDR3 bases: TGTGCCAGCAGCTTATTGGTCCAGGGGAGCTTCTCTGATGAAAAACTGTTTTTT. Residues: CASSLLVQGSFSDEKLFF.

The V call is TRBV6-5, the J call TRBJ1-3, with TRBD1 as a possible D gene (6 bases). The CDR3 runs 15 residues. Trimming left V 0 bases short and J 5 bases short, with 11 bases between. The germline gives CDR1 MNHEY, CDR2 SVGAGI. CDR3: CASSYSRQGRNTIYF. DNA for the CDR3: TGTGCCAGCAGTTACTCGAGGCAGGGGCGAAACACCATATATTTT.

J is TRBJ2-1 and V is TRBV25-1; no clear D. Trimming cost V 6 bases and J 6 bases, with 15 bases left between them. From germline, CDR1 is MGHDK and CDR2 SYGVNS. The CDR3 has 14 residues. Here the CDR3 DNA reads TGTGCCAGCAGGGATGAAAGTTTTCGCAATGAGCAGTTCTTC. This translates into CASRDESFRNEQFF.

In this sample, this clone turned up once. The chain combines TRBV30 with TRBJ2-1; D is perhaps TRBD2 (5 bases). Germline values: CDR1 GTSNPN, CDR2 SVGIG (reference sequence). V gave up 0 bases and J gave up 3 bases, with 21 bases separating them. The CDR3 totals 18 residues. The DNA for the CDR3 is TGTGCCTGGAGTGTCTCGTCTTTTAGACTAACTCACTACAATGAGCAGTTCTTC. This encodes CAWSVSSFRLTHYNEQFF.